Each of the 18 T cell receptor beta chains below was sequenced from the same sample in a study of T-cell reconstitution after alpha-beta-depleted transplantation in children. Unique molecular identifiers were used to barcode this TCRbeta library. A single record per CDR3 protein comes from TCRdb applying MiXCR to the PCR reads. Among a few hundred thousand distinct CDR3 sequences listed, about 9.2% were seen once. The specimen comprised PBMCs from the stem cell graft donor, sampled from the stem cell graft. These receptors were obtained from a human donor who donated a stem cell graft to a child with acute lymphoblastic leukemia.

Ten or more counts support this clonotype. The V and J genes are TRBV20-1 and TRBJ1-1, with 8 bases fitting TRBD1. The CDR3 is 12 residues long. Germline CDR1 DFQATT, CDR2 SNEGSKA (reference sequence). V lost 3 bases and J lost 3; bases outside the gene matches: 0. CDR3 in amino acids: CSASRGHTEAFF. The CDR3 DNA sequence: TGCAGTGCTAGCAGGGGGCACACTGAAGCTTTCTTT.

The chain recombines TRBV18 with TRBJ2-5, with no clear D. The CDR3 is made up of 15 amino acids. The V end lost 1 base, the J end lost 2 bases, and 11 bases lay between the germline ends. The germline CDR1 and CDR2 sequences are KGHSH and LQKENI. The CDR3 spells CASSPRHGSQETQYF. Here the CDR3 DNA reads TGTGCCAGCTCACCACGGCACGGATCTCAAGAGACCCAGTACTTC.

The sample holds many counts of this clonotype. The chain recombines TRBV2 with TRBJ1-4; D ambiguous. The CDR3 extends over 15 amino acids. Between the trimmed V and J ends, which lost 6 bases and 0 bases, there was a span of 11 bases. CDR1 SNHLY and CDR2 FYNNEI come from the germline V gene. This CDR3 reads CASRLYRATNEKLFF. CDR3 DNA sequence: TGTGCCAGCAGACTCTACAGAGCAACTAATGAAAAACTGTTTTTT.

The chain employs TRBV1 and TRBJ2-7; the D call TRBD2 from the table was never checked on the DNA. TRBV1 is tagged as a pseudogene. This CDR3 contains 12 residues. CDR3 bases: TGCACCAGGCGGGGACTATACTACGAGCAGTACTTC. The encoded protein is CTRRGLYYEQYF.

A few counts support this clonotype. The chain combines TRBV6-5 with TRBJ2-7; 8 bases align to TRBD1. CDR1 is MNHEY, CDR2 SVGAGI, per germline. The junction had 4 bases not matched to a gene; V was cut back by 0 bases and J by 0 bases. The CDR3 extends over 16 amino acids. In nucleotides, the CDR3 is TGTGCCAGCAGTTACTCTGGCAGGGGGCACTCCTACGAGCAGTACTTC. Amino acids: CASSYSGRGHSYEQYF.

With respect to this clonotype: A much larger clone lies a single base off, so this may be a read error. No conserved phenylalanine or tryptophan ends this CDR3, so it is likely a read error. The rearrangement joins TRBV5-1 to TRBJ1-5; D is possibly TRBD1 (5 bases). Trimming left V 6 bases short and J 2 bases short, with 9 bases between. CDR1 and CDR2 from the germline V gene are SGHRS and YFSETQ. The CDR3 is 13 residues long. CDR3 sequence (DNA): TGCGCCAGCAAAGGGGAGGGCAATCAGCCCCAGCATTAT. It translates to CASKGEGNQPQHY.

This clonotype was detected a few times. This chain links TRBV10-2 with TRBJ2-1; D may be TRBD1 (7 bases). There are 16 residues in the CDR3. Germline CDR1 is WSHSY and CDR2 is SAAADI. The V end was cut by 6 bases, the J end by 5 bases, with 20 bases between. Written as DNA, the CDR3 is TGCGCCAGCAGCCAACTAAACAGGGGACTCCACAATGAGCAGTTCTTC. Amino acid sequence: CASSQLNRGLHNEQFF.

This clonotype was observed at least ten times. The V and J genes are TRBV20-1 and TRBJ2-3, with 14 bases identical to TRBD2. Trimming at V came to 6 bases and at J to 1 base, leaving 6 bases not matched to a gene. In germline, CDR1 is DFQATT, CDR2 SNEGSKA (reference sequence). The CDR3 length is 16 residues. The CDR3 loop is CSADGTSGGRTDTQYF. As DNA, the CDR3 is TGCAGTGCCGATGGGACTAGCGGGGGCCGCACAGATACGCAGTATTTT.

The table lists this clonotype with many counts. V usage is TRBV29-1 and J usage is TRBJ2-1, with D maybe TRBD1 (6 bases). CDR1 is SQVTM and CDR2 is ANQGSEA in the germline V gene. Trimming pared 6 bases from V and 5 bases from J, leaving 11 bases between. The CDR3 is made up of 12 amino acids. CDR3 bases: TGCAGCGTAACAGGGTTTGACAATGAGCAGTTCTTC. The encoded protein is CSVTGFDNEQFF.

The chain combines TRBV29-1 with TRBJ2-3; tentatively, D is TRBD1 (6 bases). V lost 6 bases and J 6 bases, leaving 13 bases between the germline ends. CDR1 and CDR2 (germline): SQVTM, ANQGSEA. The CDR3 length is 12 residues. The DNA for the CDR3 is TGCAGCGTAGAAACAGGGTCTGATACGCAGTATTTT. It encodes CSVETGSDTQYF.

There are many counts of this clonotype. The chain has TRBV9 and TRBJ2-5; 8 bases fit TRBD2. The junction had 5 bases not matched to a gene; V was cut back by 0 bases and J by 4 bases. This CDR3 comprises 15 residues. Germline CDR1 SGDLS, CDR2 YYNGEE. The DNA of the CDR3 is TGTGCCAGCAGCGTAGCTGGTGGACTAGCAGAGACCCAGTACTTC. It codes for CASSVAGGLAETQYF.

The chain uses TRBV5-5 and TRBJ2-3; 7 bases map to TRBD1. Germline-derived CDR1 and CDR2 are SGHKS and YYEKEE (reference sequence). V gave up 4 bases and J gave up 3 bases; unmatched junction bases: 8. The CDR3 has 15 residues. CDR3 protein: CASSLRGTATDTQYF. The CDR3 DNA reads as TGTGCCAGCAGCCTGAGGGGGACAGCGACAGATACGCAGTATTTT.

This clonotype has just a few counts. The genes are TRBV5-1 and TRBJ1-2; TRBD1 might be the D (5 bases). There are 15 residues in the CDR3. Per the germline V gene, CDR1 is SGHRS and CDR2 is YFSETQ. Trimming took off 3 bases at V and 6 bases at J, with 18 bases between the two ends. Written as DNA, the CDR3 is TGCGCCAGCAGCTCGGATCCGACAGCGGAGGATGGCTACACCTTC. Its translation: CASSSDPTAEDGYTF. The entire variable domain, with the rest obtained from reference TRBV5-1 and TRBJ1-2, is as follows: KAGVTQTPRYLIKTRGQQVTLSCSPISGHRSVSWYQQTPGQGLQFLFEYFSETQRNKGNFPGRFSGRQFSNSRSEMNVSTLELGDSALYLCASSSDPTAEDGYTFGSGTRLTVV.

This clonotype occurred a few times. The gene calls are TRBV5-1 and TRBJ2-5, with 8 bases fitting TRBD2. The length of the CDR3 is 14 residues. V lost 0 bases to trimming and J lost 4 bases; unmatched junction nucleotides: 2. Germline V lookup: CDR1 SGHRS, CDR2 YFSETQ. The CDR3 nucleotides read TGCGCCAGCAGCTTGGCGGGGGGGCCAGAGACCCAGTACTTC. It translates to CASSLAGGPETQYF.

This clonotype was detected a few times. V gene TRBV20-1 combines with J gene TRBJ2-3, with a weak D call TRBD2 (5 bases). The V gene lost 5 bases and the J gene lost 0 bases, with 12 bases spanning the gap. This CDR3 has 14 amino acids. Looked up from germline, CDR1 is DFQATT and CDR2 is SNEGSKA (reference sequence). The chain's CDR3 is CSAFGRRSTDTQYF. The CDR3 region has the DNA TGCAGTGCTTTTGGGAGAAGGAGCACAGATACGCAGTATTTT.

This clonotype turned up a few times. This chain connects TRBV7-2 to TRBJ2-3, with TRBD2 matching over 10 bases. The CDR3 is 15 residues long. V trimming: 5 bases; J trimming: 6 bases; junction bases outside the gene matches: 8. In germline, CDR1 is SGHTA, CDR2 FQGNSA. This chain's CDR3 is CASSQPGLARDTQYF. In nucleotides, the CDR3 is TGTGCCAGCAGCCAACCGGGACTAGCGAGGGATACGCAGTATTTT.

The gene calls are TRBV18 and TRBJ2-7, with 9 bases lining up with TRBD1. Germline V gives CDR1 KGHSH, CDR2 LQKENI. V was clipped by 2 bases and J by 9 bases; unmatched bases: 5. The CDR3 has 13 residues. CDR3 sequence: CASSPIQDRGQYF. The DNA for the CDR3 is TGTGCCAGCTCACCAATACAGGACAGGGGGCAGTACTTC.

This clonotype has a handful of counts. The CDR3, as DNA: TGTGCCAGCAGCTTAGACACTAGTCCCTTTGAAGCTTTCTTT. This encodes CASSLDTSPFEAFF. The chain links TRBV7-6 to TRBJ1-1; D not certain. The CDR3 sequence is 14 residues long. The germline gives CDR1 SGHVS, CDR2 FNYEAQ. Between the trimmed V and J ends, which lost 1 base and 7 bases, there was a span of 13 bases.